Sequencing of this T cell receptor (beta chain) was carried out in a study of blood T cells in healthy people across ages. To note about this clonotype: Its specificity is not known.

The CDR3 runs to 13 residues. In germline, CDR1 is SGDLS, CDR2 YYNGEE. V lost 2 bases, J lost 6 bases, and 5 bases stayed unmatched. The study isolated at least 7 million PBMCs from each sample. Then a second PCR, running about 6 to 11 cycles, was carried out with a sample-barcoded 5' primer and a J-beta primer mix. The template-switch adaptor, which had 12 random nucleotides, put a tag on each cDNA molecule. TCRdb ran MiXCR on the 5' RACE reads and lists one entry per CDR3 protein. Found here are 1,800,000 or so distinct CDR3 sequences, about two fifths of them singletons; the top ten hold about 23%. Points from the study as a whole: PBMCs that were unsorted prevented a conclusive naive versus antigen-experienced comparison. Long-lived donors had more naive CD4+ cells and higher diversity than aged donors.

The origin of this receptor is a human donor in good health. What was sequenced was blood. The chain employs TRBV9 and TRBJ2-7, with 7 bases lining up with TRBD1. The DNA for the CDR3 is TGTGCCAGCAGCGTCCGAGGGGACAGCGAGCAGTACTTC. Its translation is CASSVRGDSEQYF.